Each of the 3 T cell receptor beta chains below was sequenced from the same sample in a study of a mutant IDH1 vaccine in newly diagnosed glioma. These receptors' targets are unknown. Time point defined: week 35, safety follow-up. The investigators gave 300 ug of mutant IDH1 20-mer peptide in each vaccine dose, together with topical imiquimod. Profiled with immunoSEQ multiplex PCR; TCRdb holds only in-frame clones, not every one. There are 50,000 to 70,000 clones in the sample; about 74% occur only once, and roughly 4.3% lies in the top ten. Sequencing was performed on PBMCs, taken from a glioma patient whose treatment included an IDH1 peptide vaccine. Receptors were obtained from a man aged 50-59 years with glioma.

The chain links TRBV5-6 to TRBJ2-7; 8 nucleotides agree with TRBD1. V lost 4 bases, J lost 4 bases, and 7 bases stayed unmatched. The CDR3 has 14 amino acids. Germline values: CDR1 SGHDT, CDR2 YYEEEE. DNA of the CDR3: TGTGCCAGCAGCCATAGGACAGGGCGGTACGAGCAGTACTTC. Translation gives CASSHRTGRYEQYF.

This clone was seen a few times. The chain employs TRBV6-5 and TRBJ2-1, with no clear D. CDR1 is MNHEY, CDR2 SVGAGI, per germline. The V and J ends lost 5 bases and 7 bases respectively, with 12 bases between them. The CDR3 is 13 residues long. The CDR3: CASSIFYGNEQFF. For the CDR3, the DNA is TGTGCCAGCAGTATTTTCTACGGGAATGAGCAGTTCTTC.

This rearrangement joins TRBV7-8 to TRBJ2-7, with 8 bases identical to TRBD1. After removal of 5 bases from V and 4 bases from J, the junction contained 10 bases not matched to a gene. Germline values: CDR1 SGHVS, CDR2 FQNEAQ. The CDR3 has 15 residues. CDR3: CASSITGGNLYEQYF. The CDR3 DNA sequence: TGTGCCAGCAGCATTACAGGGGGGAATTTGTACGAGCAGTACTTC. The full variable domain, completed using reference TRBV7-8 and TRBJ2-7, is GAGVSQSPRYKVAKRGQDVALRCDPISGHVSLFWYQQALGQGPEFLTYFQNEAQLDKSGLPSDRFFAERPEGSVSTLKIQRTQQEDSAVYLCASSITGGNLYEQYFGPGTRLTVT.